Presented here are 19 T cell receptor beta chains from one specimen sequenced in a study of cytomegalovirus exposure and HLA in healthy donors. Assay used: immunoSEQ multiplex PCR; TCRdb lists only in-frame clones, some missing. The sample carries fewer than 130,000 clones, around 87% recorded once. The sample was PBMCs. The source of these receptors is a woman aged 25 to 39 in good health and CMV-seropositive.

This clone was seen only once. This sequence joins TRBV18 and TRBJ2-1, with 10 bases identical to TRBD1. This CDR3 is built from 16 residues. Germline V gene lookup returns CDR1 KGHSH and CDR2 LQKENI. Unmatched junction bases numbered 12, after V lost 6 bases and J lost 7 bases. The DNA of the CDR3 is TGTGCCAGCTCGCTACTTGGACAGGGGGTAGGGAATGAGCAGTTCTTC. It is translated as CASSLLGQGVGNEQFF.

This chain links TRBV7-3 with TRBJ2-1, with no clear D. Germline V gene lookup returns CDR1 SGHTA and CDR2 FQGTGA. V lost 5 bases and J lost 7, with 12 bases in between. This CDR3 is 13 amino acids long. The DNA of the CDR3 is TGTGCCAGCAGCCCGGCCCACAGAAATGAGCAGTTCTTC. This sequence encodes CASSPAHRNEQFF.

The chain recombines TRBV30 with TRBJ1-5; 8 nucleotides match TRBD1. CDR1 and CDR2 from the germline V gene are GTSNPN and SVGIG (reference sequence). CDR3 size: 16 residues. With 0 bases clipped from V and 6 bases from J, the junction kept 10 bases outside the gene matches. The CDR3 coding sequence is TGTGCCTGGAGTGTATCGACAGGGGAGCTCAGTCAGCCCCAGCATTTT. This encodes CAWSVSTGELSQPQHF.

The chain uses TRBV5-4 and TRBJ2-1, with D unresolved. Trimming left V 0 bases short and J 9 bases short, with 22 bases between. Germline CDR1 is SGHNT and CDR2 is YYREEE (reference sequence). There are 17 residues in the CDR3. CDR3 region: CASSLADLARENSEQFF. CDR3 DNA: TGTGCCAGCAGCTTGGCCGATCTTGCGCGAGAGAATAGTGAGCAGTTCTTC.

V and J are TRBV11-2 and TRBJ2-3; perhaps TRBD1 as D (5 bases). Trimming pared 4 bases from V and 0 bases from J, leaving 8 bases between. The CDR3 is 14 amino acids. Germline loops: CDR1 SGHAT, CDR2 FQNNGV. The CDR3 here is CASSWKGSTDTQYF. The CDR3, as DNA: TGTGCCAGCAGCTGGAAGGGGAGCACAGATACGCAGTATTTT.

The rearrangement joins TRBV30 to TRBJ2-1; 9 bases line up with TRBD2. Trimming at V came to 4 bases and at J to 9 bases, leaving 13 bases not matched to a gene. Germline CDR1 and CDR2: GTSNPN and SVGIG (reference sequence). The CDR3 totals 15 residues. CDR3 DNA: TGTGCCTGGAATCCGGCTGGGACTAGCAAGGTTGAGCAGTTCTTC. It specifies CAWNPAGTSKVEQFF.

The V gene is TRBV10-2, the J gene TRBJ2-1; D is possibly TRBD2 (6 bases). The CDR3 consists of 15 residues. With 6 bases removed from V and 4 bases from J, the gap between germline ends came to 16 bases. The germline V gene encodes CDR1 WSHSY and CDR2 SAAADI. CDR3 nucleotide sequence: TGCGCCAGCAGGGACGGGACTTTCGAATACAATGAGCAGTTCTTC. This sequence encodes CASRDGTFEYNEQFF.

V and J are TRBV2 and TRBJ2-2; the match to TRBD1 covers 8 bases. The CDR3 covers 14 residues. Per germline, CDR1 SNHLY and CDR2 FYNNEI. V lost 8 bases and J lost 4; bases outside the gene matches: 6. CDR3 sequence reads: CASGRDRSTGELFF. The CDR3 DNA reads TGTGCCAGCGGAAGGGACAGGAGCACCGGGGAGCTGTTTTTT.

The J gene is TRBJ1-3, the V gene TRBV9, with D unresolved. Per germline, CDR1 SGDLS and CDR2 YYNGEE. The CDR3 covers 15 residues. V was cut by 0 bases and J by 0 bases, with 7 bases left in between. The CDR3 sequence: CASSVDNYSGNTIYF. The DNA of the CDR3 is TGTGCCAGCAGCGTAGATAACTACTCTGGAAACACCATATATTTT.

V and J are TRBV5-1 and TRBJ1-6; D might be TRBD1 (6 bases). With 5 bases removed from V and 0 bases from J, the gap between germline ends came to 12 bases. The germline V gene encodes CDR1 SGHRS and CDR2 YFSETQ. The CDR3 covers 16 residues. The CDR3 loop is CASSYRESSYNSPLHF. The CDR3 DNA follows: TGCGCCAGCAGTTACAGGGAGAGCTCCTATAATTCACCCCTCCACTTT.

CDR3 residues: CASSQVSPAGPYNEQFF. CDR3 coding DNA: TGCGCCAGCAGCCAAGTTTCCCCAGCGGGACCCTACAATGAGCAGTTCTTC. The gene calls are TRBV4-1 and TRBJ2-1, with 7 bases that match TRBD2. Germline CDR1 MGHRA, CDR2 YSYEKL. V gave up 1 base and J gave up 2 bases; unmatched junction bases: 8. The CDR3 loop spans 17 amino acids.

The CDR3 sequence: CASSKPGLVNTEAFF. DNA of the CDR3: TGTGCCAGCAGTAAACCGGGACTGGTGAACACTGAAGCTTTCTTT. The chain carries TRBV6-5 and TRBJ1-1, with D possibly being TRBD1 (5 bases). CDR1 and CDR2 (germline): MNHEY, SVGAGI. The ends were cut back, 5 bases at V and 0 bases at J, with 13 bases in the middle. The CDR3 covers 15 residues.

The genes are TRBV5-1 and TRBJ1-2, with 7 bases that match TRBD1. The germline V gene has CDR1 SGHRS and CDR2 YFSETQ. The CDR3 contains 14 residues. Trimming at V came to 2 bases and at J to 8 bases, leaving 9 bases not matched to a gene. In DNA, the CDR3 is TGCGCCAGCAGCTTTAATGGACAGGAGAGGGGCTACACCTTC. This codes for CASSFNGQERGYTF.

The chain carries TRBV6-6 and TRBJ2-7, with D possibly TRBD1 on 5 matching bases. The germline CDR1 and CDR2 sequences are MNHNY and SVGAGI (reference sequence). V shed 4 bases and J shed 5 bases, with 15 bases lying between them. The CDR3 extends over 14 amino acids. The CDR3 DNA is TGTGCCAGCAGTTTCAGGGATAACCTCCACGAGCAGTACTTC. It specifies CASSFRDNLHEQYF.

CDR3 DNA: TGTGCCAGCACACCGGGACTAGCGGGAGCCTCCTACGAGCAGTACTTC. It encodes CASTPGLAGASYEQYF. V gene TRBV28 combines with J gene TRBJ2-7; TRBD2 matches at 14 bases. The V gene's germline CDR1 is MDHEN and CDR2 SYDVKM. After removal of 7 bases from V and 0 bases from J, the junction contained 5 bases not matched to a gene. This CDR3 has 16 residues.

The chain uses TRBV5-1 and TRBJ1-1, with TRBD1 identical over 8 bases. The germline V gene has CDR1 SGHRS and CDR2 YFSETQ. V lost 4 bases and J lost 4; bases outside the gene matches: 3. The CDR3 totals 13 residues. For the CDR3, the DNA is TGCGCCAGCAGCGATACAGGGGGCACTGAAGCTTTCTTT. Its protein is CASSDTGGTEAFF.

This clone has just a few counts. CDR3 in amino acids: CASSASGGTEAFF. The CDR3 DNA reads TGTGCCAGTAGTGCCTCAGGGGGCACTGAAGCTTTCTTT. V is TRBV19 and J is TRBJ1-1; the match to TRBD1 covers 7 bases. Losses at the gene ends were 5 bases for V and 4 bases for J; bases not matched to a gene: 4. The CDR3 length is 13 residues. CDR1 is LNHDA and CDR2 is SQIVND in the germline V gene (reference sequence).

This clone has only one observation. The sample holds other DNA sequences that translate to the same CDR3. The chain carries TRBV4-1 and TRBJ1-4; 9 bases agree with TRBD1. V gave up 4 bases and J gave up 5 bases; unmatched junction bases: 2. Germline CDR1 is MGHRA and CDR2 is YSYEKL. This CDR3 contains 14 residues. Written as DNA, the CDR3 is TGCGCCAGCAGCCCCGGGACAGGGAATGAAAAACTGTTTTTT. This codes for CASSPGTGNEKLFF.

This chain links TRBV7-6 with TRBJ2-5; TRBD2 is a possible D gene (6 bases). Trimming shortened V by 5 bases and J by 2 bases, and 9 bases separated the two germline ends. The CDR3 has 13 amino acids. Germline-derived CDR1 and CDR2 are SGHVS and FNYEAQ. In DNA, the CDR3 is TGTGCCAGCAGCCTGGGACTTCAAGAGACCCAGTACTTC. Residues: CASSLGLQETQYF.